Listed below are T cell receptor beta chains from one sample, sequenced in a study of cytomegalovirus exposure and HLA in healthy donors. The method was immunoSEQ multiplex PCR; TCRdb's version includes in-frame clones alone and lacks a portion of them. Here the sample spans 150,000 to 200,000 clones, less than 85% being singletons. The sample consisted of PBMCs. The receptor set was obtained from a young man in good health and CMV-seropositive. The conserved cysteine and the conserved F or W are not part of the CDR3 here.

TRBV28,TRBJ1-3,ASSLGTGIGNTIY
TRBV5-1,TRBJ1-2,ASSLDASGYT
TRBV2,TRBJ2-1,ASSGWGTSGSLAYNEQF
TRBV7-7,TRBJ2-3,ASSFWEGDTQY
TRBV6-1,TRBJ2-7,ASSVETAISYEQY
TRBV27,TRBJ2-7,ASSFSQDRGLYEQY
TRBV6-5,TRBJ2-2,ASSYGGPQDGELF
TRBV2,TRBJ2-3,ASRKRESADTQY
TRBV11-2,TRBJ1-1,ASSWGQGANTEAF
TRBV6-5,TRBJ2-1,ASSFSGGLYNEQF
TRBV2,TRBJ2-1,ASSREAHNEQF
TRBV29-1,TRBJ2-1,SVAKHGTSGRYNEQF
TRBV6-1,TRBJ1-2,ASNRGTANYGYT
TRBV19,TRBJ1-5,ASSPRQGNQPQH
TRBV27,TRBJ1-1,ASSRVGGLEAF
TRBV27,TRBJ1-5,ASSFKGVGNQPQH
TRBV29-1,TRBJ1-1,SVQKDRENTEAF
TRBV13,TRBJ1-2,ASSSPRGGYT
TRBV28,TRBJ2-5,ASSSSRQGQETQY
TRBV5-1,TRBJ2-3,ASSLDNRGQGVGITDTQY
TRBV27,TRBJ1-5,ASSLGTGGQPQH
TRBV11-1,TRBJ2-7,ASSLEVAYEQY
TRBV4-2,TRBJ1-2,ASSQDGPFYGYT
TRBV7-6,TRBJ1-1,AGGGSTEAF
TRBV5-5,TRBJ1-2,ASSSNFGQGVSSGYT